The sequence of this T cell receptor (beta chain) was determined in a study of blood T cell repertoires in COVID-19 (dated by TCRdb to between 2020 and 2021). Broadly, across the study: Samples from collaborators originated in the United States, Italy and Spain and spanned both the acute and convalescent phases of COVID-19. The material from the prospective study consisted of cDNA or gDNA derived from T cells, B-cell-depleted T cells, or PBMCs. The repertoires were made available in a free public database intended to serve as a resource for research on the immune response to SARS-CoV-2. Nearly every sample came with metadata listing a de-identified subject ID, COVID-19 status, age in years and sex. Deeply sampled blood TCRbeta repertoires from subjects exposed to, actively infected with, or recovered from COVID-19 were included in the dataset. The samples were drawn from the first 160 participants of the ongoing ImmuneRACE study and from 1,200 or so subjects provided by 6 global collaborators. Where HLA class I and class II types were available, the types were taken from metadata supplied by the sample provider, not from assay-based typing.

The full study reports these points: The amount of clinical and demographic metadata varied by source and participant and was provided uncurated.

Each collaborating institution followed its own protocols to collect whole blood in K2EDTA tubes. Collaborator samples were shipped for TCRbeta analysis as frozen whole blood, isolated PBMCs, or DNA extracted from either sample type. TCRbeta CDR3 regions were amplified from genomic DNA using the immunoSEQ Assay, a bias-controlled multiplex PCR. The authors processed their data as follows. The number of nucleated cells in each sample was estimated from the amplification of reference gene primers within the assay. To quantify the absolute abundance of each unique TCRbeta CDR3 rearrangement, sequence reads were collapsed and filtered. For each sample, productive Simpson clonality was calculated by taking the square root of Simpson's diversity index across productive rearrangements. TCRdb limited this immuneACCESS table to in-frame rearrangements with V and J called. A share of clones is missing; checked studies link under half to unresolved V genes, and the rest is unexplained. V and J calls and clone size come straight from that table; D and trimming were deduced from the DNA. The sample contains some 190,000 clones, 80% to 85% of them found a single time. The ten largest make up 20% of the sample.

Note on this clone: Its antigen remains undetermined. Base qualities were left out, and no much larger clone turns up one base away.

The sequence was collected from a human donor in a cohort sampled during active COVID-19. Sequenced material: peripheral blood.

The CDR3 in this case is CASSLAPGGTEAFF. The DNA reads TGCGCCAGCAGCTTGGCCCCGGGAGGCACTGAAGCTTTCTTT. Recombination joined TRBV5-1 with TRBJ1-1; no confident D gene assignment can be made. The CDR3 holds 14 amino acids from the cysteine to the phenylalanine. Just CDR3 DNA is preserved here, 42 bases in frame from base 1. For CDR1 and CDR2, the germline V gene lists SGHRS and YFSETQ. Cut back by 0 bases and 4 bases, the V and J ends lie 10 bases apart.